The entry that follows covers one T cell receptor (beta chain) sequence. The target antigen is unknown. This sample was included in a study of response to subunit inactivated influenza vaccine. Whole-study results and caveats: The study's authors posited that every seasonal influenza vaccination enlists few new T cells.

The CDR3 loop spans 13 amino acids. Trimming cost V 7 bases and J 1 base, with 10 bases left between them. Germline V CDR1 and CDR2: SQVTM, ANQGSEA. TCRdb used MiXCR to reprocess the RT-PCR reads, holding one entry per CDR3 protein. The sample has approximately 160,000 distinct CDR3 sequences; approximately 12% are singletons. Here the sequenced sample was CD8+ T cells sorted from PBMCs, taken roughly 24 months after vaccination. V is TRBV29-1 and J is TRBJ2-2; D may be TRBD1 (6 bases). This clonotype was obtained from a man between 50 and 69 years old who received an inactivated influenza vaccine. Here the CDR3 reads CSGVRGNTGELFF. CDR3 DNA sequence: TGCAGCGGAGTCAGGGGGAACACCGGGGAGCTGTTTTTT.